Listed below are T cell receptor beta chains from one sample, sequenced in a study of glioma-infiltrating T cells after dendritic cell vaccination. TCRdb keeps only in-frame clones here, not all; method: immunoSEQ multiplex PCR. The repertoire holds 75,000 to 85,000 clones, about nine tenths seen once, with 2% to 2.5% in the top ten. The sequencing here drew on blood, taken after dendritic cell vaccination. The receptors originated from a human donor with glioblastoma. Each CDR3 is given with its conserved first and last residue. A D gene is named only where the DNA matches it firmly. Some rows have no size entry. The others give once, few or many, or a class for an expanded clone.

D	V	J	size	DNA	CDR3
TRBD2	TRBV7-9	TRBJ2-1	NA	TGTGCCAGCAGCTTTAGCGGGGGGGCCTACAATGAGCAGTTCTTC	CASSFSGGAYNEQFF
TRBD1	TRBV5-1	TRBJ2-7	NA	TGCGCCAGCAGCTTGGGGGGACAGCTATACGAGCAGTACTTC	CASSLGGQLYEQYF
NA	TRBV7-9	TRBJ2-5	NA	TGTGCCAGCAGCCCCGGGAGGGGGCAGCAAGAGACCCAGTACTTC	CASSPGRGQQETQYF
NA	TRBV5-1	TRBJ2-5	NA	TGCGCCAGCAGCTTGGGTGGGGCCGTCCAAGAGACCCAGTACTTC	CASSLGGAVQETQYF
TRBD1	TRBV5-1	TRBJ2-7	NA	TGCGCCAGTACCAGGACAGGGGGAAGTTACGAGCAGTACTTC	CASTRTGGSYEQYF
TRBD2	TRBV7-6	TRBJ2-1	NA	TGTGCCAGCAGCTTCACGCTAGCGGGGAATGACAATGAGCAGTTCTTC	CASSFTLAGNDNEQFF
NA	TRBV11-1	TRBJ1-2	NA	TGTGCCAGCAGCTTCGATGGACAGAGCTCTGGCTACACCTTC	CASSFDGQSSGYTF
NA	TRBV6-4	TRBJ2-7	NA	TGTGCCAGCAGTGATGGCCAGGGAAGGAATGACGCCTACGAGCAGTACTTC	CASSDGQGRNDAYEQYF
NA	TRBV9	TRBJ1-1	NA	TGTGCCAGCAGCGTATCAGGTACTGAAGCTTTCTTT	CASSVSGTEAFF
NA	TRBV15	TRBJ2-7	NA	TGTGCCACCAGCAGAGATCGCCCCCCCCCGGTCGGGGGTCTACTCTACGAGCAGTACTTC	CATSRDRPPPVGGLLYEQYF
NA	TRBV9	TRBJ1-1	NA	TGTGCCAGCAGCGCCTCAGGGTCCCAAGCTTTCTTT	CASSASGSQAFF
TRBD1	TRBV4-2	TRBJ2-7	once	TGTGCCAGCAGCCAGCCTGTGGGACAGGGGCACGAGCAGTACTTC	CASSQPVGQGHEQYF
TRBD1	TRBV18	TRBJ2-7	NA	TGTGCCAGCTCACCGGGACAGGGGAGCCACGAGCAGTACTTC	CASSPGQGSHEQYF
NA	TRBV6-1	TRBJ1-2	NA	TGTGCCAGCAGGGGTCAGGGAGGGGTTGTCTATGGCTACACCTTC	CASRGQGGVVYGYTF
TRBD1	TRBV5-4	TRBJ1-2	once	TGTGCCAGCAGCCCAGACCGGGACAGGGCTTACTATGGCTACACCTTC	CASSPDRDRAYYGYTF
NA	TRBV2	TRBJ1-6	NA	TGTGCCAGCAGCGTACAGAGCTCCTATAATTCACCCCTCCACTTT	CASSVQSSYNSPLHF
TRBD2	TRBV15	TRBJ2-1	NA	TGTGCCACCAGCAGAGGGGGACTAGCGGGAGTCTCTAACTACAATGAGCAGTTCTTC	CATSRGGLAGVSNYNEQFF
TRBD1	TRBV2	TRBJ1-5	few	TGTGCCAGCAGTGTGGGGACAGTCCGCAATCAGCCCCAGCATTTT	CASSVGTVRNQPQHF
NA	TRBV5-4	TRBJ2-2	NA	TGTGCCAGCAGCTTGGACAGAAACACCGGGGAGCTGTTTTTT	CASSLDRNTGELFF
TRBD1	TRBV29-1	TRBJ1-1	NA	TGCAGCGTTGGACCGGGACAGGCAGTGAACACTGAAGCTTTCTTT	CSVGPGQAVNTEAFF
NA	TRBV5-1	TRBJ2-3	once	TGCGCCAGCAGCCTGGCAGCGGCAGATACGCAGTATTTT	CASSLAAADTQYF
TRBD2	TRBV7-2	TRBJ2-1	NA	TGTGCCAGCAGCTTGCGGACTAGCAGTAGGGATGAGCAGTTCTTC	CASSLRTSSRDEQFF
TRBD1	TRBV2	TRBJ2-7	NA	TGTGCCAGCAAAACAGACCGGGACAGGTCCGAGCAGTACTTC	CASKTDRDRSEQYF
TRBD1	TRBV5-1	TRBJ2-5	NA	TGCGCCAGCAGCGCCGCTGGGACAGGACAAGAGACCCAGTACTTC	CASSAAGTGQETQYF
NA	TRBV14	TRBJ2-5	once	TGTGCCAGCAGCCTAGACCTTCCCCAAGAGACCCAGTACTTC	CASSLDLPQETQYF
TRBD1	TRBV11-2	TRBJ2-7	NA	TGTGCCAGCAGCCCGTGGCAGGGGGAGTACTTC	CASSPWQGEYF
TRBD1	TRBV4-3	TRBJ1-1	few	TGCGCCAGCAGCCAAGATCAGGGGGCATACACTGAAGCTTTCTTT	CASSQDQGAYTEAFF
TRBD2	TRBV27	TRBJ2-7	NA	TGTGCCAGCAGCCCGATCTATACTGGCGGGGGGCCCTACGAGCAGTACTTC	CASSPIYTGGGPYEQYF
NA	TRBV4-3	TRBJ1-2	NA	TGCGCCAGCAGCCAAGATTTCGCAGGGGTAATTGGCTACACCTTC	CASSQDFAGVIGYTF
NA	TRBV18	TRBJ1-3	NA	TGTGCCAGCTCAGCGACTTTGACAGGTCGCTCTGGAAACACCATATATTTT	CASSATLTGRSGNTIYF
TRBD1	TRBV5-1	TRBJ2-7	NA	TGCGCCAGCGGGACAGTTAGCTCCTACGAGCAGTACTTC	CASGTVSSYEQYF
TRBD1	TRBV6-6	TRBJ1-5	NA	TGTGCCAGCAGTCCCCAGGGGGCGCGGAGCAATCAGCCCCAGCATTTT	CASSPQGARSNQPQHF
NA	TRBV25-1	TRBJ2-2	NA	TGTGCCAGCAGTTTGGGGACTGAGCTGTTTTTT	CASSLGTELFF
NA	TRBV6-5	TRBJ2-3	NA	TGTGCCAGCAAAATCTCAGATACGCAGTATTTT	CASKISDTQYF
NA	TRBV2	TRBJ2-5	NA	TGTGCCAGCAGTGAAGAGGGACTGACGGGGGAGACCCAGTACTTC	CASSEEGLTGETQYF
NA	TRBV5-5	TRBJ1-6	once	TGTGCCAGCAGCCAGGGCCCAGGTAATTCACCCCTCCACTTT	CASSQGPGNSPLHF
TRBD1	TRBV7-2	TRBJ2-7	NA	TGTGCCAGCAGCTTATTCGACAGGGCCGAGCAGTACTTC	CASSLFDRAEQYF
TRBD2	TRBV29-1	TRBJ2-3	once	TGCAGCGTTCTTGAAGTAGCGGGCTTTGGGGGCACAGATACGCAGTATTTT	CSVLEVAGFGGTDTQYF
NA	TRBV5-8	TRBJ2-1	NA	TGTGCCAGCAGCTTTCCCTCCCTATACAATGAGCAGTTCTTC	CASSFPSLYNEQFF
NA	TRBV27	TRBJ2-5	NA	TGTGCCAGCAGTTTAGGGGGGTCGACAGCAGAGGCCCAGTACTTC	CASSLGGSTAEAQYF
NA	TRBV19	TRBJ2-6	NA	TGTGCCAGTAGCATGACTAGTGGGAGCTCTGGGGCCAACGTCCTGACTTTC	CASSMTSGSSGANVLTF
NA	TRBV11-2	TRBJ1-4	NA	TGTGCCAGCAGCTCACAGGGTTGGGAAAAACTGTTTTTT	CASSSQGWEKLFF
NA	TRBV10-3	TRBJ2-1	few	TGTGCCATCAGTGTTGACTACGATGAGCAGTTCTTC	CAISVDYDEQFF
NA	TRBV14	TRBJ2-5	NA	TGTGCCAGCAGCCAATGGCTCCAAGAGACCCAGTACTTC	CASSQWLQETQYF
TRBD2	TRBV18	TRBJ2-7	NA	TGTGCCAGCTCACCAGGACTAGCGGGAGGCGGCGAGCAGTACTTC	CASSPGLAGGGEQYF
NA	TRBV5-6	TRBJ2-1	once	TGTGCCAGCAGCGCTCGAAGCGGGCGGCAGTTCTTC	CASSARSGRQFF